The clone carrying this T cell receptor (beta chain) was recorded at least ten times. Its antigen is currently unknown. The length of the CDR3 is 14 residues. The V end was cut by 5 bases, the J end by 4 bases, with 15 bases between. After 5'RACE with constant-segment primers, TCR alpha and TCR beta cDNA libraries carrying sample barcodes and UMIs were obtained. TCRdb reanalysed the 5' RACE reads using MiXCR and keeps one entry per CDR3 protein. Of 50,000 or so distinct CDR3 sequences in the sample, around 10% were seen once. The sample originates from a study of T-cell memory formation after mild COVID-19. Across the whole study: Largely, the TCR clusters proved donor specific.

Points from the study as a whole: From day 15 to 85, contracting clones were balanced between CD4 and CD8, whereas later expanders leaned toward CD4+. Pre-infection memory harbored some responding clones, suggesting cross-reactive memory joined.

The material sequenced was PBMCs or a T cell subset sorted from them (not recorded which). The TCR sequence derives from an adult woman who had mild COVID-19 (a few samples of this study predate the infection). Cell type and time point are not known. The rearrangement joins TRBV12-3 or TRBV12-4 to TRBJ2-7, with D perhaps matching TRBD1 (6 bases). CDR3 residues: CASSQGLLIYEQYF. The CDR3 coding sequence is TGTGCCAGCAGTCAGGGGCTACTTATTTACGAGCAGTACTTC.